This TCR beta chain was profiled in a study of response to subunit inactivated influenza vaccine. Each CDR3 protein is one row after TCRdb ran MiXCR on the RT-PCR reads. This repertoire shows roughly 700,000 distinct CDR3 sequences, over 11% found once; its top ten account for 5.5% to 7%. This clonotype was observed a few times. Its antigen remains unidentified. The V end lost 4 bases, the J end lost 0 bases, and 10 bases lay between the germline ends. Germline V gene lookup returns CDR1 SGHRS and CDR2 YFSETQ. The length of the CDR3 is 14 residues. General study findings and limits: There was a suggestion from the authors that each seasonal influenza vaccination recruits few new T cells.

The sequence came from a man between 45 and 60 years old who received an inactivated influenza vaccine. The chain joins TRBV5-1 to TRBJ1-2; D uncertain. The source material was PBMCs from blood, sampled roughly 2 weeks before vaccination. CDR3 DNA: TGCGCCAGCAGCCAGGCCCAAGCTAACTATGGCTACACCTTC. Translation: CASSQAQANYGYTF.